This passage covers 5 T cell receptor beta chains from one sample sequenced in a study of blood T cell repertoires in COVID-19. Produced via immunoSEQ multiplex PCR; TCRdb's table is partial and in-frame only. The sample holds roughly 150,000 clones, approximately 85% seen once. Sequenced sample: peripheral blood. These receptors all come from a man at least 80 years old with COVID-19, enrolled during active disease.

The genes are TRBV19 and TRBJ2-5; D possibly corresponds to TRBD1 (5 bases). The CDR3 extends over 15 amino acids. Per the germline V gene, CDR1 is LNHDA and CDR2 is SQIVND (reference sequence). V lost 5 bases and J lost 0, with 13 bases in between. Here the CDR3 DNA reads TGTGCCAGTAGTTTACGGACAATGTACCAAGAGACCCAGTACTTC. Encoded protein: CASSLRTMYQETQYF. The whole variable domain, filled in from reference TRBV19 and TRBJ2-5, reads DGGITQSPKYLFRKEGQNVTLSCEQNLNHDAMYWYRQDPGQGLRLIYYSQIVNDFQKGDIAEGYSVSREKKESFPLTVTSAQKNPTAFYLCASSLRTMYQETQYFGPGTRLLVL.

V is TRBV6-1 and J is TRBJ2-5; 8 bases agree with TRBD2. The germline V gene has CDR1 MNHNS and CDR2 SASEGT. The J segment lost 3 bases and the V segment lost 2 bases, leaving 5 bases of the junction unmatched. CDR3 length: 15 residues. The CDR3 spells CASSEFGTREETQYF. In DNA form, the CDR3 reads TGTGCCAGCAGTGAATTCGGGACTAGGGAAGAGACCCAGTACTTC.

V is TRBV5-4 and J is TRBJ2-7, with a weak D call TRBD1 (6 bases). Trimming left V 4 bases short and J 0 bases short, with 14 bases between. The CDR3 contains 15 residues. The germline V gene has CDR1 SGHNT and CDR2 YYREEE (reference sequence). In DNA, the CDR3 is TGTGCCAGCAGCCCCGCCGGGACACTCTCCTACGAGCAGTACTTC. Amino acids: CASSPAGTLSYEQYF.

This chain joins TRBV29-1 and TRBJ1-1; 9 positions agree with TRBD1. Germline assignment: CDR1 SQVTM and CDR2 ANQGSEA. The ends lost 6 bases at V and 1 base at J; junction bases unmatched: 6. This CDR3 spans 14 amino acids. The CDR3 coding sequence is TGCAGCGTCCGCTCGACAGGGGGGAACACTGAAGCTTTCTTT. This translates into CSVRSTGGNTEAFF.

The chain carries TRBV6-5 and TRBJ2-3; tentative D call: TRBD2 (5 bases). V gave up 8 bases and J gave up 9 bases, with 9 bases separating them. The germline V gene has CDR1 MNHEY and CDR2 SVGAGI. The length of the CDR3 is 10 residues. The CDR3: CASLGETQYF. The CDR3 region has the DNA TGTGCCAGCCTTGGGGAGACGCAGTATTTT.